These T cell receptor beta chains were read from a single sample in a study of T-cell reconstitution after alpha-beta-depleted transplantation in children. MiXCR, applied by TCRdb to the PCR reads, yields one record per CDR3 protein. The data show about 300,000 distinct CDR3 sequences, with roughly a tenth seen just once and roughly 7.1% held by the top ten. Sample: PBMCs, taken before TCRalphabeta/CD19-depleted stem cell transplant. The source is a boy younger than two with acute myeloid leukemia, due to receive a stem cell transplant. Each CDR3 is given with its conserved first and last residue. A D gene is named only where the DNA matches it firmly. Where a row states a size, it is once, few, many or the class of an expanded clone; other rows omit it.

J gene | clone size | V gene | D gene | CDR3 protein | CDR3 DNA
TRBJ2-7 | many | TRBV5-1 | TRBD1 | CASSLGRRQGAISYEQYF | TGCGCCAGCAGCTTGGGCCGCAGACAGGGGGCGATCTCCTACGAGCAGTACTTC
TRBJ2-2 | many | TRBV25-1 | - | CASRGTGELFF | TGTGCCAGTCGGGGCACCGGGGAGCTGTTTTTT
TRBJ1-6 | - | TRBV3-1 | - | CASSQDWAGSPLHF | TGTGCCAGCAGCCAAGATTGGGCCGGCTCACCCCTCCACTTT
TRBJ1-1 | many | TRBV3-1 | - | CASSQGRPNTEAFF | TGTGCCAGCAGCCAAGGAAGACCGAACACTGAAGCTTTCTTT
TRBJ2-1 | - | TRBV27 | - | CASSFRSYNEQFF | TGTGCCAGCAGTTTCAGGTCCTACAATGAGCAGTTCTTC
TRBJ2-7 | few | TRBV20-1 | - | CSARDIVYEQYF | TGCAGTGCCCGGGACATAGTCTACGAGCAGTACTTC
TRBJ2-3 | many | TRBV7-2 | TRBD2 | CASSLGPSGGPAYF | TGTGCCAGCAGCTTAGGTCCCAGCGGGGGGCCCGCGTATTTT
TRBJ2-1 | many | TRBV5-1 | TRBD2 | CASSLAGTKAYNEQFF | TGCGCCAGCAGCTTGGCCGGGACTAAGGCATACAATGAGCAGTTCTTC
TRBJ2-3 | many | TRBV6-5 | - | CASSYTRLPSSTDTQYF | TGTGCCAGCAGTTACACACGACTACCCTCTAGCACAGATACGCAGTATTTT
TRBJ2-1 | few | TRBV7-3 | - | CASSLGLRDEQFF | TGTGCCAGCAGCTTAGGCCTAAGGGATGAGCAGTTCTTC
TRBJ2-2 | few | TRBV6-1 | - | CASSVESVFTGELFF | TGTGCCAGCAGTGTTGAGAGCGTCTTCACCGGGGAGCTGTTTTTT
TRBJ2-7 | many | TRBV19 | - | CASSSSRGYLYEQYF | TGTGCCAGTAGTAGCTCCAGGGGTTACCTCTACGAGCAGTACTTC
TRBJ2-1 | few | TRBV7-6 | - | CASSSVTSSYNEQFF | TGTGCCAGCAGCTCAGTGACTAGCTCCTACAATGAGCAGTTCTTC
TRBJ1-2 | - | TRBV28 | - | CASSLNDLVPISYGYTF | TGTGCCAGCAGTTTAAACGATTTGGTCCCTATAAGCTATGGGTACACCTTC
TRBJ1-1 | many | TRBV9 | - | CASSVGESQEAFF | TGTGCCAGCAGCGTAGGGGAGTCCCAGGAAGCTTTCTTT
TRBJ2-7 | many | TRBV12-3/TRBV12-4 | - | CASSLYDRQSSYEQYF | TGTGCCAGCAGTTTATACGACAGGCAAAGCTCCTACGAGCAGTACTTC
TRBJ1-2 | many | TRBV7-3 | TRBD1 | CASSLTGTGLSGYTF | TGTGCCAGCAGCTTAACTGGGACAGGGCTCTCCGGCTACACCTTC
TRBJ2-2 | many | TRBV27 | TRBD1 | CATRTGPFNTGELFF | TGTGCCACCAGGACAGGACCTTTTAACACCGGGGAGCTGTTTTTT
TRBJ2-5 | - | TRBV2 | TRBD2 | CASYYLAGPQETQYF | TGTGCCAGTTACTACTTAGCGGGGCCTCAAGAGACCCAGTACTTC
TRBJ1-2 | many | TRBV12-3/TRBV12-4 | - | CASSLTPTGLGYGYTF | TGTGCCAGCAGTTTAACCCCCACAGGGCTCGGCTATGGCTACACCTTC
TRBJ2-7 | - | TRBV4-1 | TRBD2 | CASSQETAGGPHF | TGCGCCAGCAGCCAAGAAACAGCGGGGGGGCCCCACTTC
TRBJ2-1 | - | TRBV11-2 | TRBD1 | CASSRSLVGQGANEQFF | TGTGCCAGCAGCCGGTCGCTGGTAGGACAGGGGGCGAATGAGCAGTTCTTC
TRBJ2-1 | many | TRBV9 | - | CASSTSGRSSYNEQFF | TGTGCCAGCAGCACCTCGGGCCGAAGCTCCTACAATGAGCAGTTCTTC
TRBJ2-1 | many | TRBV7-8 | TRBD2 | CASTPGLAGLGNEQFF | TGTGCCAGCACCCCCGGACTAGCGGGCTTAGGCAATGAGCAGTTCTTC
TRBJ1-1 | few | TRBV20-1 | - | CSASRTKNTEAFF | TGCAGTGCTAGTAGAACAAAGAACACTGAAGCTTTCTTT
TRBJ2-5 | many | TRBV10-3 | TRBD1 | CAISAETGGTQETQYF | TGTGCCATCAGTGCTGAGACAGGGGGCACACAAGAGACCCAGTACTTC
TRBJ1-2 | few | TRBV20-1 | TRBD1 | CSAPFTTGDFGYTF | TGCAGTGCTCCGTTTACGACAGGGGACTTTGGCTACACCTTC
TRBJ2-3 | many | TRBV29-1 | - | CSVEVGFSDTQYF | TGCAGCGTTGAAGTTGGGTTCTCAGATACGCAGTATTTT
TRBJ2-2 | many | TRBV21-1 | - | CASSNNRGRETGELFF | TGTGCCAGCAGCAACAACAGGGGGCGCGAAACCGGGGAGCTGTTTTTT
TRBJ1-1 | many | TRBV3-1 | TRBD1 | CASSPPTGITEAFF | TGTGCCAGCAGCCCCCCGACAGGGATCACTGAAGCTTTCTTT
TRBJ2-5 | - | TRBV5-1 | - | CASSPMEETQYF | TGCGCCAGCAGCCCAATGGAAGAGACCCAGTACTTC
TRBJ2-3 | many | TRBV5-1 | - | CASSLLLGGTSSTDTQYF | TGCGCCAGCAGCTTGTTACTCGGGGGTACCTCTAGCACAGATACGCAGTATTTT
TRBJ2-3 | many | TRBV5-1 | - | CASSPGAEADTQYF | TGCGCCAGCAGTCCAGGGGCCGAGGCAGATACGCAGTATTTT
TRBJ2-7 | many | TRBV7-2 | - | CASSLKPGATFSYEQYF | TGTGCCAGCAGCTTAAAGCCCGGGGCGACCTTCTCCTACGAGCAGTACTTC
TRBJ2-7 | many | TRBV4-3 | - | CASSQEGETGRAVEQYF | TGCGCCAGCAGCCAAGAAGGGGAGACAGGAAGGGCAGTCGAGCAGTACTTC
TRBJ2-6 | - | TRBV29-1 | - | CSVSNGALGANVLTF | TGCAGCGTGTCAAACGGGGCGCTTGGGGCCAACGTCCTGACTTTC
TRBJ2-7 | many | TRBV20-1 | - | CSARDKFVEQYF | TGCAGTGCTAGAGATAAGTTTGTGGAGCAGTACTTC
TRBJ2-2 | many | TRBV20-1 | - | CSASALEGGSNTGELFF | TGCAGTGCTAGCGCCCTCGAGGGGGGCTCGAACACCGGGGAGCTGTTTTTT
TRBJ1-2 | many | TRBV9 | - | CASSVGTVYGYTF | TGTGCCAGCAGCGTAGGAACCGTTTATGGCTACACCTTC
TRBJ1-5 | few | TRBV3-1 | - | CASSQTREENQPQHF | TGTGCCAGCAGCCAGACGAGGGAAGAGAATCAGCCCCAGCATTTT
TRBJ1-1 | many | TRBV11-2 | TRBD1 | CASSLLPVTGRETEAFF | TGTGCCAGCAGCTTATTGCCCGTGACAGGGAGGGAGACTGAAGCTTTCTTT